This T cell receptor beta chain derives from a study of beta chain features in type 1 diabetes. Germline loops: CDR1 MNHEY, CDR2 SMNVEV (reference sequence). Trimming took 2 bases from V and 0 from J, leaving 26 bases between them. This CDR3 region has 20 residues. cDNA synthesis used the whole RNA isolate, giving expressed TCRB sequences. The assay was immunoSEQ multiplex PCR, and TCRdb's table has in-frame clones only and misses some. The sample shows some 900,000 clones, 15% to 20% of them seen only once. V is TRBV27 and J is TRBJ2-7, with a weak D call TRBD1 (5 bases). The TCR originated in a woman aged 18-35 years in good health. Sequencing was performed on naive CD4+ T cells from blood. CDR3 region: CASSLQWGAIDKDSSYEQYF. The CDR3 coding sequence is TGTGCCAGCAGTTTACAGTGGGGCGCCATAGATAAAGACAGCTCCTACGAGCAGTACTTC.